These 32 T cell receptor beta chains originate from one sample sequenced in a study of CD8 T cells in Susac syndrome. RNA was extracted with the RNeasy kit, and a quantity of about 0.5 to 1 ug was reverse transcribed using random hexamers. MiXCR, applied by TCRdb to the immunoSEQ multiplex PCR reads, yields one record per CDR3 protein. This sample has under 80,000 distinct CDR3 sequences; approximately 94% occur once, and the top ten carry roughly 0.5%. The specimen sequenced was CD4+ T cells from PBMCs. These receptors all come from a human donor with Susac syndrome.

In this sample, this clonotype turned up once. The V call is TRBV29-1, the J call TRBJ2-7; tentative D call: TRBD1 (6 bases). The CDR3 has 13 residues. The ends were cut back, 2 bases at V and 1 base at J, with 9 bases in the middle. Germline lookup yields CDR1 SQVTM and CDR2 ANQGSEA. DNA of the CDR3: TGCAGCGTTGAACAGGGGTCTTCCTACGAGCAGTACTTC. Its translation: CSVEQGSSYEQYF.

The rearrangement joins TRBV3-1 to TRBJ1-2, with no clear D. This CDR3 contains 13 residues. The V gene lost 1 base and the J gene lost 4 bases, with 7 bases spanning the gap. Germline V gene data show CDR1 as LGHDT and CDR2 as YNNKEL (reference sequence). The CDR3 DNA follows: TGTGCCAGCAGCCAAGGCGGGCTCTATGGCTACACCTTC. Its translation is CASSQGGLYGYTF.

The rearrangement joins TRBV5-1 to TRBJ2-3, with D possibly being TRBD1 (6 bases). The CDR3 has 15 amino acids. CDR1 SGHRS and CDR2 YFSETQ come from the germline V gene. V was cut by 3 bases and J by 0 bases, with 11 bases left in between. CDR3 nucleotides: TGCGCCAGCAGCTACCAGGGGTCTAGCACAGATACGCAGTATTTT. Amino acids: CASSYQGSSTDTQYF.

The gene calls are TRBV7-6 and TRBJ2-1, with D perhaps TRBD1 (5 bases). The CDR3 runs to 15 residues. Germline CDR1 is SGHVS and CDR2 is FNYEAQ. V was cut by 4 bases and J by 5 bases, with 15 bases left in between. The CDR3 DNA is TGTGCCAGCAGCTCCGTTTATAAGGGGAACAATGAGCAGTTCTTC. Its translation is CASSSVYKGNNEQFF.

The chain links TRBV12-3 or TRBV12-4 to TRBJ1-5; D ambiguous. The CDR3 covers 14 residues. Trimming left V 1 base short and J 6 bases short, with 10 bases between. The CDR3 loop is CASSLGAGTQPQHF. In DNA, the CDR3 is TGTGCCAGCAGTTTAGGAGCAGGAACTCAGCCCCAGCATTTT.

The V call is TRBV25-1, the J call TRBJ1-3; the D is unclear. This CDR3 is built from 12 residues. CDR1 is MGHDK, CDR2 SYGVNS, per germline. V was clipped by 5 bases and J by 4 bases, with 6 bases between them. DNA of the CDR3: TGTGCCAGCAGTCGACTGGGAAACACCATATATTTT. The encoded protein is CASSRLGNTIYF. Based on the CDR3 plus reference TRBV25-1 and TRBJ1-3, the full variable domain is EADIYQTPRYLVIGTGKKITLECSQTMGHDKMYWYQQDPGMELHLIHYSYGVNSTEKGDLSSESTVSRIRTEHFPLTLESARPSHTSQYLCASSRLGNTIYFGEGSWLTVV.

V is TRBV19 and J is TRBJ1-5; the D gene is possibly TRBD1 (5 bases). Germline CDR1 and CDR2: LNHDA and SQIVND (reference sequence). V gave up 3 bases and J gave up 0 bases, with 9 bases separating them. The CDR3 sequence is 15 residues long. The CDR3 nucleotides are TGTGCCAGTAGTATGGAGGGGAATAGCAATCAGCCCCAGCATTTT. It encodes CASSMEGNSNQPQHF.

The gene calls are TRBV12-3 or TRBV12-4 and TRBJ2-6, with 9 bases aligning to TRBD1. The CDR3 has 17 amino acids. V lost 6 bases to trimming and J lost 4 bases; unmatched junction nucleotides: 10. The CDR3 nucleotides are TGTGCCAGCAGGGGACAGGGAGATTTGGTAGGGGCCAACGTCCTGACTTTC. Its protein product is CASRGQGDLVGANVLTF.

This chain connects TRBV7-9 to TRBJ1-5; D is possibly TRBD1 (5 bases). The V and J ends lost 3 bases and 5 bases respectively, with 11 bases between them. CDR3 length: 14 amino acids. Germline V lookup: CDR1 SEHNR, CDR2 FQNEAQ (reference sequence). The CDR3 nucleotides read TGTGCCAGCAGCTTTTTACAGGAGGATCAGCCCCAGCATTTT. This encodes CASSFLQEDQPQHF.

This chain links TRBV18 with TRBJ1-4; tentatively, D is TRBD1 (5 bases). Germline assignment: CDR1 KGHSH and CDR2 LQKENI. The CDR3 has 13 residues. Trimming removed 3 bases at V and 5 bases at J, with 7 bases between. The CDR3 loop is CASSPGPNEKLFF. The DNA of the CDR3 is TGTGCCAGCTCACCGGGACCAAATGAAAAACTGTTTTTT.

The chain is built from TRBV9 and TRBJ2-1, with TRBD2 identical over 11 bases. Trimming removed 4 bases from V and 5 bases from J; junction bases left unmatched: 5. Germline CDR1 is SGDLS and CDR2 is YYNGEE. This CDR3 contains 15 residues. This CDR3 reads CASSPTSGKNNEQFF. CDR3 nucleotides: TGTGCCAGCAGCCCGACTAGCGGGAAGAACAATGAGCAGTTCTTC. The variable domain in full, completed from reference TRBV9 and TRBJ2-1, reads DSGVTQTPKHLITATGQRVTLRCSPRSGDLSVYWYQQSLDQGLQFLIQYYNGEERAKGNILERFSAQQFPDLHSELNLSSLELGDSALYFCASSPTSGKNNEQFFGPGTRLTVL.

The chain joins TRBV12-3 or TRBV12-4 to TRBJ2-7; 8 bases are a match to TRBD2. The CDR3 totals 12 residues. V dropped 6 bases and J dropped 4; count of bases not matched to a gene: 2. This CDR3 is CASRGGGYEQYF. In DNA form, the CDR3 reads TGTGCCAGCAGGGGCGGGGGGTACGAGCAGTACTTC.

This rearrangement joins TRBV28 to TRBJ2-5, with TRBD1 matching over 7 bases. Germline CDR1 is MDHEN and CDR2 is SYDVKM. V shed 8 bases, J shed 2 bases, and the junction held 2 bases outside the gene matches. The CDR3 runs to 12 residues. CDR3 DNA sequence: TGTGCCAGCGAGGGGGCTCAAGAGACCCAGTACTTC. This encodes CASEGAQETQYF.

The chain employs TRBV7-6 and TRBJ2-1; the D gene is possibly TRBD2 (5 bases). In germline, CDR1 is SGHVS, CDR2 FNYEAQ. The ends were cut back, 5 bases at V and 5 bases at J, with 19 bases in the middle. The CDR3 runs 16 residues. The CDR3 spells CASSPGRLSPDNEQFF. In DNA, the CDR3 is TGTGCCAGCAGCCCAGGTCGACTATCGCCCGACAATGAGCAGTTCTTC. Filled out from reference TRBV7-6 and TRBJ2-1, the complete variable domain reads GAGVSQSPRYKVTKRGQDVALRCDPISGHVSLYWYRQALGQGPEFLTYFNYEAQQDKSGLPNDRFSAERPEGSISTLTIQRTEQRDSAMYRCASSPGRLSPDNEQFFGPGTRLTVL.

The J gene is TRBJ2-7, the V gene TRBV10-3; D may be TRBD1 or TRBD2 (5 bases each). The CDR3 spans 15 residues. CDR1 is ENHRY and CDR2 is SYGVKD in the germline V gene. Trimming removed 4 bases at V and 2 bases at J, with 15 bases between. The CDR3 region is CAISVDRRTPYEQYF. In DNA, the CDR3 is TGTGCCATCAGTGTAGACAGAAGGACTCCCTACGAGCAGTACTTC.

The chain joins TRBV24-1 to TRBJ2-3; D could derive from TRBD1 or TRBD2 (5 bases each). The CDR3 is 16 residues long. Germline loops: CDR1 KGHDR, CDR2 SFDVKD. The V end was cut by 2 bases, the J end by 2 bases, with 13 bases between. In nucleotides, the CDR3 is TGTGCCACCAGTGATTCCCCAGGGACGCACACAGATACGCAGTATTTT. Translation: CATSDSPGTHTDTQYF.

The V call is TRBV9, the J call TRBJ2-1, with 13 bases identical to TRBD2. Per germline, CDR1 SGDLS and CDR2 YYNGEE. J gave up 9 bases and V 2 bases, and 8 bases lay outside the gene matches. This CDR3 has 16 residues. The CDR3 region is CASSVGLAGSMGEQFF. As DNA, the CDR3 is TGTGCCAGCAGCGTGGGACTAGCGGGGTCAATGGGTGAGCAGTTCTTC.

This clonotype was found once. The chain joins TRBV13 to TRBJ2-3; D is unclear. CDR3 length: 14 amino acids. The germline V gene has CDR1 PRHDT and CDR2 FYEKMQ (reference sequence). Trimming took 2 bases from V and 3 from J, leaving 9 bases between them. This CDR3 is CASSLRRFTDTQYF. The CDR3 DNA follows: TGTGCCAGCAGCTTACGGCGGTTTACAGATACGCAGTATTTT.

The chain combines TRBV7-6 with TRBJ2-1; 7 nucleotides line up with TRBD1. Germline trimming cut 5 bases from V and 4 bases from J; bases unmatched to any gene: 5. The CDR3 is made up of 14 amino acids. Germline V gene sequence: CDR1 SGHVS, CDR2 FNYEAQ. CDR3 DNA sequence: TGTGCCAGCAGCCCGGGACAGCTTTACAATGAGCAGTTCTTC. As protein: CASSPGQLYNEQFF.

V usage is TRBV29-1 and J usage is TRBJ2-4; 8 bases map to TRBD1. J lost 7 bases, V lost 0 bases, and 5 bases had no gene match. Germline values: CDR1 SQVTM, CDR2 ANQGSEA. The CDR3 loop spans 14 amino acids. DNA for the CDR3: TGCAGCGTTGAAGATTTGACAGGGGTGAACATTCAGTACTTC. Translation gives CSVEDLTGVNIQYF.

The chain recombines TRBV12-3 or TRBV12-4 with TRBJ2-2; D not resolved. The CDR3 has 14 amino acids. V gave up 3 bases and J gave up 8 bases, with 13 bases separating them. The CDR3, as DNA: TGTGCCAGCAGTTTTAGGAAGGGTGCGGGGGAGCTGTTTTTT. Amino acid sequence: CASSFRKGAGELFF.

The chain employs TRBV5-1 and TRBJ2-7; possible D gene TRBD1, 6 bases. The germline V gene has CDR1 SGHRS and CDR2 YFSETQ. V shed 2 bases and J shed 0 bases, with 9 bases lying between them. The CDR3 runs 14 residues. The CDR3 bases are TGCGCCAGCAGCTTTCAGGGGTCCTCCTACGAGCAGTACTTC. Translation: CASSFQGSSYEQYF.

The chain couples TRBV20-1 to TRBJ2-1; 8 bases are shared with TRBD2. After removal of 8 bases from V and 4 bases from J, the junction contained 16 bases not matched to a gene. Germline V gene sequence: CDR1 DFQATT, CDR2 SNEGSKA (reference sequence). The CDR3 length is 16 residues. Written as DNA, the CDR3 is TGCAGTCCCAAAAGTCGGATAGCGGGACTATACAATGAGCAGTTCTTC. Amino acid sequence: CSPKSRIAGLYNEQFF.

The chain has TRBV5-1 and TRBJ2-5; 13 bases fit TRBD2. The J segment lost 5 bases and the V segment lost 2 bases, leaving 9 bases of the junction unmatched. The V gene's germline CDR1 is SGHRS and CDR2 YFSETQ. The CDR3 has 17 amino acids. CDR3 coding DNA: TGCGCCAGCAGCTTAGGAGGACTAGCGGGAGTAGCGGAGACCCAGTACTTC. It codes for CASSLGGLAGVAETQYF. Based on the CDR3 plus reference TRBV5-1 and TRBJ2-5, the full variable domain is KAGVTQTPRYLIKTRGQQVTLSCSPISGHRSVSWYQQTPGQGLQFLFEYFSETQRNKGNFPGRFSGRQFSNSRSEMNVSTLELGDSALYLCASSLGGLAGVAETQYFGPGTRLLVL.

In nucleotides, the CDR3 is TGTGCCATCAGTGAGTCGGGAGGACTAGCGGGAGGCGGCGAGCAGTACTTC. This codes for CAISESGGLAGGGEQYF. The V call is TRBV10-3, the J call TRBJ2-7; TRBD2 matches 14 bases. CDR3 length equals 17 residues. Germline CDR1 ENHRY, CDR2 SYGVKD. Trimming cost V 0 bases and J 6 bases; bases outside gene matches: 7.

The chain employs TRBV28 and TRBJ2-3; 11 nucleotides line up with TRBD2. The germline V gene has CDR1 MDHEN and CDR2 SYDVKM. The J segment lost 4 bases and the V segment lost 2 bases, leaving 14 bases of the junction unmatched. This CDR3 has 19 residues. CDR3 coding DNA: TGTGCCAGCAGTTTACGCCCGGGACTAGCGGACCTGAGGGCAGATACGCAGTATTTT. As protein: CASSLRPGLADLRADTQYF.

This clonotype was counted once. V and J are TRBV7-9 and TRBJ2-7; the match to TRBD1 covers 12 bases. V shed 5 bases, J shed 4 bases, and the junction held 3 bases outside the gene matches. Germline V lookup: CDR1 SEHNR, CDR2 FQNEAQ (reference sequence). This CDR3 has 14 amino acids. In nucleotides, the CDR3 is TGTGCCAGCAGCGGGGGACAGGGGGCTTACGAGCAGTACTTC. It yields the protein CASSGGQGAYEQYF.

The chain links TRBV13 to TRBJ1-2, with D hard to call. CDR1 is PRHDT, CDR2 FYEKMQ, per germline (reference sequence). The CDR3 consists of 13 residues. With 2 bases removed from V and 4 bases from J, the gap between germline ends came to 8 bases. CDR3 loop: CASSLPPSYGYTF. CDR3 nucleotide sequence: TGTGCCAGCAGCTTACCCCCCAGCTATGGCTACACCTTC.

This chain uses TRBV19 with TRBJ2-7; no definite D call. Germline V lookup: CDR1 LNHDA, CDR2 SQIVND (reference sequence). The CDR3 contains 15 residues. The V and J ends lost 1 base and 4 bases respectively, with 14 bases between them. The CDR3 DNA is TGTGCCAGTAGTATAGGTAGGAGCATGGTATACGAGCAGTACTTC. It specifies CASSIGRSMVYEQYF.

CDR3 sequence: CASNAAASGGVEQFF. In nucleotides, the CDR3 is TGTGCCAGCAACGCAGCGGCTAGCGGGGGGGTAGAGCAGTTCTTC. The chain is built from TRBV6-5 and TRBJ2-1; 12 bases align to TRBD2. The CDR3 covers 15 residues. Unmatched junction bases numbered 11, after V lost 7 bases and J lost 10 bases. CDR1 and CDR2 (germline): MNHEY, SVGAGI.

This rearrangement joins TRBV29-1 to TRBJ2-7; 10 nucleotides line up with TRBD1. After removal of 6 bases from V and 1 base from J, the junction contained 9 bases not matched to a gene. Germline CDR1 is SQVTM and CDR2 is ANQGSEA. This CDR3 contains 15 residues. The CDR3 spells CSVTQRDRGSYEQYF. The CDR3 bases are TGCAGCGTCACCCAACGGGACAGGGGATCCTACGAGCAGTACTTC.

Only a few counts were recorded for this clonotype. The rearrangement links TRBV7-9 to TRBJ2-7; D gene unclear. The CDR3 extends over 13 amino acids. Trimming removed 5 bases at V and 2 bases at J, with 10 bases between. CDR1 and CDR2 from the germline V gene are SEHNR and FQNEAQ (reference sequence). CDR3 loop: CASSPSHTYEQYF. The CDR3 nucleotides are TGTGCCAGCAGCCCATCCCACACCTACGAGCAGTACTTC.